This T cell receptor beta chain was profiled in a study of response to subunit inactivated influenza vaccine. Overall study findings and caveats: New T cells are recruited in small numbers by each seasonal influenza vaccination, according to the authors' suggestion.

Each CDR3 protein is one row after TCRdb ran MiXCR on the RT-PCR reads. The sample holds some 480,000 distinct CDR3 sequences; approximately 11% are singletons and the top ten take about an eighth. CDR3 size: 14 residues. J lost 7 bases, V lost 6 bases, and 4 bases had no gene match. CDR1 is SGHTA and CDR2 is FQGNSA in the germline V gene. This clonotype was counted between two and nine times. Its matching antigen is unknown. The sample consisted of PBMCs from blood, taken about 40 days after vaccination. The rearrangement links TRBV7-2 to TRBJ2-1; 12 nucleotides match TRBD2. The receptor was isolated from a man aged 45-65 years who received an inactivated influenza vaccine. The CDR3 sequence: CASSTSGGRNEQFF. The CDR3 coding sequence is TGTGCCAGCAGTACTAGCGGGGGGAGGAATGAGCAGTTCTTC. Together with reference TRBV7-2 and TRBJ2-1, the CDR3 gives the full variable domain: GAGVSQSPSNKVTEKGKDVELRCDPISGHTALYWYRQSLGQGLEFLIYFQGNSAPDKSGLPSDRFSAERTGGSVSTLTIQRTQQEDSAVYLCASSTSGGRNEQFFGPGTRLTVL.